These T cell receptor beta chains were read from a single sample in a study of cytomegalovirus exposure and HLA in healthy donors. Assay: immunoSEQ multiplex PCR; the TCRdb copy retains only in-frame clones and omits some. The repertoire has 150,000 or so clones, around 75% of them found once; the top ten carry roughly 4.5%. The sample comprised PBMCs. These receptors all come from a man between 18 and 35 years old in good health and CMV-seropositive. The CDR3 runs from the conserved cysteine through the conserved F or W.

V,J,CDR3
TRBV2,TRBJ2-1,CARVTGTSGLNEQFF
TRBV6-4,TRBJ1-1,CASSVSDRNTEAFF
TRBV7-9,TRBJ1-3,CASSKDRAAGNTIYF
TRBV6-6,TRBJ1-1,CASRREGLNTEAFF
TRBV10-1,TRBJ2-2,CASRKDRAGELFF
TRBV6-1,TRBJ2-2,CASGDRRNTGELFF
TRBV2,TRBJ1-3,CASSEGGRGNTIYF
TRBV19,TRBJ2-1,CASSTTSGDYNEQFF
TRBV19,TRBJ2-2,CASSTGTANTGELFF
TRBV6-1,TRBJ2-3,CAGRLAGAGDTQYF
TRBV4-2,TRBJ2-6,CASSPDGDSGANVLTF
TRBV6-4,TRBJ1-6,CAGSLRGGMNSPLHF
TRBV30,TRBJ1-5,CAWSGRGSLGNQPQHF
TRBV5-6,TRBJ1-5,CASSSLVTGQDQPQHF
TRBV27,TRBJ1-1,CASFRQGGPNTEAFF
TRBV7-9,TRBJ1-1,CASSSHRDTEAFF
TRBV6-5,TRBJ2-5,CASSYSEGGTQYF
TRBV11-3,TRBJ1-1,CASSLKYMNTEAFF
TRBV27,TRBJ1-2,CASSLSFTGQEYGYTF
TRBV19,TRBJ1-1,CASSLRGRGGDTEAFF
TRBV30,TRBJ1-1,CAWSVRGTEAFF
TRBV12-5,TRBJ1-5,CASGSSNQPQHF
TRBV30,TRBJ2-5,CASTAVQETQYF
TRBV28,TRBJ1-2,CASSISRDGYTF
TRBV30,TRBJ1-1,CAWSTFGKMNTEAFF
TRBV28,TRBJ1-4,CASSSGTAYNEKLFF
TRBV2,TRBJ1-5,CASRKDNNQPQHF
TRBV2,TRBJ2-5,CASSLAFLRETQYF
TRBV7-8,TRBJ2-2,CASSKDREFGELFF
TRBV28,TRBJ1-6,CASTPPGLYNSPLHF
TRBV19,TRBJ1-4,CASSMGTGSANEKLFF
TRBV7-9,TRBJ2-3,CASSLGLGAFTDTQYF
TRBV30,TRBJ1-1,CAWSVAGVGNTEAFF
TRBV10-3,TRBJ1-5,CAISEGGNNQPQHF
TRBV5-4,TRBJ2-5,CASSSTGNAETQYF
TRBV9,TRBJ2-2,CASSPGLAGGRGTGELFF
TRBV29-1,TRBJ2-3,CSVTGGRTDTQYF
TRBV13,TRBJ1-2,CASSLADRVYGGGYTF
TRBV7-9,TRBJ1-6,CASSLEPPLHF
TRBV2,TRBJ1-1,CASSELGGTEAFF
TRBV4-1,TRBJ1-3,CASSHRDSSGNTIYF
TRBV21-1,TRBJ2-1,CASSKMRGLAGVPSSYNEQFF
TRBV6-1,TRBJ1-5,CASSLDRDQPQHF
TRBV5-1,TRBJ2-3,CASSFEADTQYF
TRBV19,TRBJ2-1,CASSNALGQTGEQFF
TRBV4-2,TRBJ2-3,CASSQDASGFTDTQYF